The 14 T cell receptor beta chains given below trace back to one sample, sequenced in a study of cytomegalovirus exposure and HLA in healthy donors. Primers: 60 Vbeta forward and 13 Jbeta reverse. Data came from immunoSEQ multiplex PCR; TCRdb stores just in-frame clones and leaves some out. The sample holds 95,000 to 150,000 clones, roughly 80% seen once. The sample was PBMCs. The receptors stem from a young man in good health and CMV-seronegative.

The CDR3 DNA reads TGTGCCAGCAGCCGACAGAGCTCTGGAAACACCATATATTTT. Translation: CASSRQSSGNTIYF. This sequence joins TRBV2 and TRBJ1-3; D is perhaps TRBD1 (5 bases). The V end was cut by 6 bases, the J end by 0 bases, with 9 bases between. Germline CDR1 is SNHLY and CDR2 is FYNNEI. CDR3 length: 14 amino acids.

The chain couples TRBV6-6 to TRBJ1-1, with TRBD1 matching 7 bases. The V segment lost 6 bases and the J segment 3 bases; nucleotides outside the gene matches: 13. CDR3 length equals 16 residues. Germline V gives CDR1 MNHNY, CDR2 SVGAGI (reference sequence). The CDR3 DNA reads TGTGCCAGCAGCCCTCAGTTGGGTCAGGGGGACACTGAAGCTTTCTTT. The encoded protein is CASSPQLGQGDTEAFF.

The chain uses TRBV9 and TRBJ2-3, with 10 bases matching TRBD2. The length of the CDR3 is 12 residues. Germline V CDR1 and CDR2: SGDLS, YYNGEE. J was trimmed by 14 bases and V by 3 bases; bases with no gene match: 6. CDR3 DNA: TGTGCCAGCAGCGCGGGACTAGCGCCCACGTATTTT. As protein: CASSAGLAPTYF.

J is TRBJ2-5 and V is TRBV7-2; weak D call: TRBD2 (5 bases). The germline CDR1 and CDR2 sequences are SGHTA and FQGNSA. CDR3 length: 15 residues. V was trimmed by 4 bases and J by 1 base, leaving 13 bases between them. CDR3 sequence: CASSSNRRGQETQYF. CDR3 DNA sequence: TGTGCCAGCAGCTCCAATCGACGGGGCCAAGAGACCCAGTACTTC.

The rearrangement joins TRBV5-1 to TRBJ1-1; D unresolved. This CDR3 spans 16 amino acids. Looked up from germline, CDR1 is SGHRS and CDR2 is YFSETQ. The V end lost 3 bases, the J end lost 1 base, and 16 bases lay between the germline ends. The CDR3: CASSSPDGGQNTEAFF. Here the CDR3 DNA reads TGCGCCAGCAGCTCCCCGGACGGAGGGCAGAACACTGAAGCTTTCTTT.

The chain carries TRBV15 and TRBJ2-4, with TRBD2 matching 9 bases. The CDR3 sequence is 13 residues long. V dropped 9 bases and J dropped 5; count of bases not matched to a gene: 5. Germline CDR1 is LNHNV and CDR2 is YYDKDF (reference sequence). The CDR3 spells CATTAGGENIQYF. The CDR3 nucleotides are TGTGCCACGACGGCGGGGGGGGAAAACATTCAGTACTTC. The full variable domain, completed using reference TRBV15 and TRBJ2-4, is DAMVIQNPRYQVTQFGKPVTLSCSQTLNHNVMYWYQQKSSQAPKLLFHYYDKDFNNEADTPDNFQSRRPNTSFCFLDIRSPGLGDTAMYLCATTAGGENIQYFGAGTRLSVL.

This chain uses TRBV19 with TRBJ1-2, with D unclear. From germline, CDR1 is LNHDA and CDR2 SQIVND (reference sequence). There are 13 residues in the CDR3. V lost 1 base and J 8 bases, leaving 11 bases between the germline ends. The CDR3 loop is CASSIGPGSGYTF. CDR3 coding DNA: TGTGCCAGTAGTATAGGGCCGGGGAGCGGCTACACCTTC.

The J gene is TRBJ1-6, the V gene TRBV19, with TRBD1 matching over 7 bases. Germline V gene sequence: CDR1 LNHDA, CDR2 SQIVND (reference sequence). The CDR3 covers 13 residues. Unmatched junction bases numbered 6, after V lost 7 bases and J lost 9 bases. CDR3 loop: CASTGQVLSPLHF. In DNA, the CDR3 is TGTGCCAGTACCGGACAGGTCCTTTCACCCCTCCACTTT.

DNA of the CDR3: TGCAGCGTTGGATCAGGCAATCAGCCCCAGCATTTT. Protein product: CSVGSGNQPQHF. The V call is TRBV29-1, the J call TRBJ1-5; D is uncertain. Per the germline V gene, CDR1 is SQVTM and CDR2 is ANQGSEA. The V and J ends lost 4 bases and 2 bases respectively, with 6 bases between them. The CDR3 contains 12 residues.

The V gene is TRBV10-3, the J gene TRBJ2-3; 10 positions match TRBD2. The CDR3 consists of 15 residues. J was trimmed by 4 bases and V by 4 bases; bases with no gene match: 5. Looked up from germline, CDR1 is ENHRY and CDR2 is SYGVKD. CDR3 in DNA: TGTGCCATCAGTGGGACTAGCGGAAAAGCAGATACGCAGTATTTT. The encoded protein is CAISGTSGKADTQYF.

The V and J genes are TRBV28 and TRBJ1-2; TRBD1 aligns across 7 bases. After removal of 5 bases from V and 4 bases from J, the junction contained 7 bases not matched to a gene. The CDR3 covers 14 residues. CDR1 is MDHEN and CDR2 is SYDVKM in the germline V gene. The CDR3, as DNA: TGTGCCAGCAGTCAACAGGGGTCCTTCTATGGCTACACCTTC. It codes for CASSQQGSFYGYTF.

This clone has only one observation. This chain connects TRBV19 to TRBJ2-1; 7 bases line up with TRBD2. V was clipped by 3 bases and J by 0 bases; unmatched bases: 5. Germline V gives CDR1 LNHDA, CDR2 SQIVND (reference sequence). This CDR3 spans 16 amino acids. As DNA, the CDR3 is TGTGCCAGTAGTATGAGGGCGGGGGTCTCCTACAATGAGCAGTTCTTC. Translated: CASSMRAGVSYNEQFF. The full variable domain, rest sourced from reference TRBV19 and TRBJ2-1, is DGGITQSPKYLFRKEGQNVTLSCEQNLNHDAMYWYRQDPGQGLRLIYYSQIVNDFQKGDIAEGYSVSREKKESFPLTVTSAQKNPTAFYLCASSMRAGVSYNEQFFGPGTRLTVL.

The genes are TRBV10-3 and TRBJ1-2, with 9 nucleotides matching TRBD1. V trimming: 10 bases; J trimming: 6 bases; junction bases outside the gene matches: 6. The germline V gene has CDR1 ENHRY and CDR2 SYGVKD. This CDR3 is built from 12 residues. The CDR3 coding sequence is TGTGCCACCGCGGACAGGGGACATGGCTACACCTTC. Protein: CATADRGHGYTF.

The V call is TRBV6-1, the J call TRBJ2-5; 7 bases align to TRBD1. This CDR3 contains 15 residues. Trimming removed 6 bases from V and 11 bases from J; junction bases left unmatched: 18. Germline V lookup: CDR1 MNHNS, CDR2 SASEGT. Here the CDR3 reads CASSPNGDSLREQYF. Written as DNA, the CDR3 is TGTGCCAGCAGCCCCAACGGGGACAGTCTGAGGGAGCAGTACTTC.